The sequence of this TCR beta chain was determined in a study of neurological immune-mediated disorders. The sorted-subset TCR libraries were prepared using some 920,000 CD4+ or CD8+ T cells as the starting material. CDR3 size: 13 residues. V lost 6 bases to trimming and J lost 5 bases, with 11 bases between them. Germline CDR1 is MNHEY and CDR2 is SVGEGT. The cDNA came from 5'RACE with 10-nucleotide random UMIs. TCRdb ran MiXCR on the 5' RACE reads and lists one entry per CDR3 protein. The data show around 15,000 distinct CDR3 sequences, 9% seen once. Many counts were recorded for this clonotype. As yet, its antigen is unknown. The study's findings and limits: No CDR3 amino acid sequences recurred among expanded clones across subjects, suggesting private repertoires in all groups.

The specimen was CD8+ T cells from blood. This rearrangement joins TRBV6-2 or TRBV6-3 to TRBJ2-1; a weak D match, TRBD2 (5 bases). This clonotype was obtained from a man in his fifties in good health. The CDR3 reads CASREVIDNEQFF. CDR3 sequence (DNA): TGTGCCAGCAGGGAGGTTATAGACAATGAGCAGTTCTTC.